The next 3 T cell receptor beta chains were all read from a single sample in a study of blood T cell repertoires in COVID-19. Method: immunoSEQ multiplex PCR; TCRdb's copy keeps in-frame clones and lacks some. The sample has under 150,000 clones, approximately 86% seen once. Sequenced sample: peripheral blood. The receptors shown here come from a woman aged 40 to 55 with active or convalescent COVID-19.

This chain connects TRBV4-3 to TRBJ2-1; 8 bases line up with TRBD2. The ends lost 0 bases at V and 4 bases at J; junction bases unmatched: 5. Germline values: CDR1 LGHNA, CDR2 YSLEER. This CDR3 comprises 16 residues. The DNA of the CDR3 is TGCGCCAGCAGCCAAGAAAGCGGGGGACTGTACAATGAGCAGTTCTTC. This gives the protein CASSQESGGLYNEQFF.

The chain carries TRBV6-2 or TRBV6-3 and TRBJ1-4; 7 nucleotides line up with TRBD1. Germline loops: CDR1 MNHEY, CDR2 SVGEGT. The junction had 21 bases not matched to a gene; V was cut back by 5 bases and J by 3 bases. The length of the CDR3 is 20 residues. This chain's CDR3 is CASSAPGGSATRLANEKLFF. CDR3 in DNA: TGTGCCAGCAGTGCCCCAGGGGGATCCGCGACACGACTGGCTAATGAAAAACTGTTTTTT.

The chain employs TRBV9 and TRBJ1-3, with D uncertain. The CDR3 length is 15 residues. V lost 1 base and J lost 4, with 12 bases in between. The germline V gene encodes CDR1 SGDLS and CDR2 YYNGEE. CDR3 sequence (DNA): TGTGCCAGCAGCGTAAGCCGAGGGCTAGGAAACACCATATATTTT. This sequence encodes CASSVSRGLGNTIYF.